A single sample is the source of the 19 T cell receptor beta chains below, sequenced in a study of blood T cell repertoires in COVID-19. Sequenced by immunoSEQ multiplex PCR; TCRdb stores in-frame clones only, minus some. Altogether fewer than 500,000 clones are present, 87% being singletons, with the ten largest covering about 0.75%. Sequenced sample: PBMCs or T cells enriched from blood (not recorded which). The receptors come from a woman younger than 35 who had recovered from COVID-19.

This rearrangement joins TRBV5-6 to TRBJ1-2; D is unresolved. V lost 1 base and J 5 bases, leaving 9 bases between the germline ends. This CDR3 has 13 residues. Germline assignment: CDR1 SGHDT and CDR2 YYEEEE. The CDR3 region is CASSLTYSYGYTF. As DNA, the CDR3 is TGTGCCAGCAGCTTGACTTACTCGTATGGCTACACCTTC.

This sequence joins TRBV5-3 and TRBJ2-7; 11 bases align to TRBD1. TRBV5-3 is marked as an open reading frame, function uncertain. This CDR3 comprises 12 residues. J gave up 6 bases and V 5 bases, and 1 base lay outside the gene matches. The CDR3 bases are TGTGCCAGAAGGGACAGGGGGCGCGAGCAGTACTTC. This encodes CARRDRGREQYF.

This CDR3 reads CASSYIAGLSTTSTDTQYF. CDR3 nucleotide sequence: TGTGCCAGCAGTTACATCGCTGGACTTTCAACGACAAGCACAGATACGCAGTATTTT. The chain has TRBV6-2 or TRBV6-3 and TRBJ2-3, with a weak D call TRBD2 (5 bases). The ends were cut back, 2 bases at V and 0 bases at J, with 21 bases in the middle. The CDR3 runs to 19 residues. Germline loops: CDR1 MNHEY, CDR2 SVGEGT.

This chain connects TRBV3-1 (or the pseudogene TRBV3-2) to TRBJ1-2; possible D gene TRBD1, 6 bases. Germline V gene lookup returns CDR1 LGHDT and CDR2 YNNKEL (reference sequence). This CDR3 region has 14 residues. With 4 bases removed from V and 7 bases from J, the gap between germline ends came to 16 bases. CDR3 residues: CASSLPGGQGGYTF. CDR3 bases: TGTGCCAGCAGCCTCCCCGGGGGGCAGGGTGGCTACACCTTC.

J is TRBJ2-7 and V is TRBV3-1 (or the pseudogene TRBV3-2), with D possibly matching TRBD1 (6 bases). The germline V and J ends were trimmed by 1 base and 8 bases, with 15 bases remaining between them. CDR3 size: 14 residues. Germline V gene lookup returns CDR1 LGHDT and CDR2 YNNKEL (reference sequence). The CDR3 sequence is CASSQGNRDEKQYF. CDR3 DNA: TGTGCCAGCAGCCAAGGGAACAGGGATGAAAAGCAGTACTTC.

The chain has TRBV4-2 and TRBJ2-7, with D tentatively TRBD2 (6 bases). The CDR3 sequence is 14 residues long. Germline V gives CDR1 LGHNA, CDR2 YNFKEQ. V lost 0 bases and J lost 2, with 8 bases in between. This chain's CDR3 is CASSQEEGAYEQYF. The CDR3 DNA reads as TGTGCCAGCAGCCAAGAGGAGGGAGCCTACGAGCAGTACTTC.

The rearrangement links TRBV11-2 to TRBJ2-7; 8 bases line up with TRBD1. Germline V gene sequence: CDR1 SGHAT, CDR2 FQNNGV. J was trimmed by 3 bases and V by 6 bases; bases with no gene match: 4. CDR3 length: 13 residues. Here the CDR3 reads CASRQGQDYEQYF. The CDR3 DNA follows: TGTGCCAGCAGGCAGGGACAGGACTACGAGCAGTACTTC.

V and J are TRBV3-1 (or the pseudogene TRBV3-2) and TRBJ1-2; D not certain. Germline V lookup: CDR1 LGHDT, CDR2 YNNKEL (reference sequence). This CDR3 region has 13 residues. V lost 2 bases to trimming and J lost 4 bases, with 8 bases between them. The DNA for the CDR3 is TGTGCCAGCAGCCAAATGAGCGGCTATGGCTACACCTTC. Residues: CASSQMSGYGYTF.

This chain joins TRBV4-1 and TRBJ1-3; D perhaps matches TRBD1 (6 bases). CDR3 length equals 18 residues. Trimming cost V 1 base and J 2 bases, with 18 bases left between them. Per germline, CDR1 MGHRA and CDR2 YSYEKL. The CDR3 DNA reads as TGCGCCAGCAGCCAAGGGATTAGGACAGACACTACTGGAAACACCATATATTTT. Amino acids: CASSQGIRTDTTGNTIYF.

The V and J genes are TRBV30 and TRBJ1-1, with D perhaps TRBD1 (6 bases). V was cut by 0 bases and J by 10 bases, with 18 bases left in between. The V gene's germline CDR1 is GTSNPN and CDR2 SVGIG (reference sequence). The CDR3 extends over 14 amino acids. CDR3 DNA sequence: TGTGCCTGGAGTGTGGGGGGGGCAGGGACCGTAGCTTTCTTT. It encodes CAWSVGGAGTVAFF.

This chain connects TRBV27 to TRBJ2-5; D uncertain. Germline-derived CDR1 and CDR2 are MNHEY and SMNVEV (reference sequence). The V end was cut by 2 bases, the J end by 3 bases, with 10 bases between. This CDR3 contains 14 residues. CDR3 DNA: TGTGCCAGCAGTTTAACACTCGAGGAAGAGACCCAGTACTTC. Its protein product is CASSLTLEEETQYF.

To note about this clone: Additional DNA sequences in this sample encode the identical CDR3. The rearrangement uses TRBV5-4 and TRBJ1-6; 7 nucleotides line up with TRBD1. This CDR3 is built from 14 residues. After removal of 0 bases from V and 8 bases from J, the junction contained 2 bases not matched to a gene. The germline V gene has CDR1 SGHNT and CDR2 YYREEE (reference sequence). The CDR3 DNA follows: TGTGCCAGCAGCTTGGACAGGGGTTATTCACCCCTCCACTTT. It yields the protein CASSLDRGYSPLHF.

J is TRBJ1-3 and V is TRBV6-1, with D perhaps TRBD1 (5 bases). Germline V CDR1 and CDR2: MNHNS, SASEGT. V was clipped by 1 base and J by 0 bases, with 7 bases between them. CDR3 length: 15 residues. CDR3 protein: CASSEGQNSGNTIYF. The CDR3 DNA follows: TGTGCCAGCAGTGAAGGACAGAACTCTGGAAACACCATATATTTT.

This sequence joins TRBV28 and TRBJ2-7, with a weak D call TRBD1 (6 bases). Germline CDR1 reads MDHEN; CDR2 reads SYDVKM. The CDR3 runs 13 residues. The germline V and J ends were trimmed by 3 bases and 4 bases, with 10 bases remaining between them. The CDR3 protein is CASSLSQGYEQYF. The CDR3 DNA follows: TGTGCCAGCAGTTTGTCTCAGGGGTACGAGCAGTACTTC.

The count of this clone is one. The CDR3 nucleotides are TGTGCCAGCAGCCCCGACAGACCCTATAATTCACCCCTCCACTTT. The encoded protein is CASSPDRPYNSPLHF. The rearrangement links TRBV27 to TRBJ1-6; tentatively, D is TRBD1 (5 bases). Trimming pared 6 bases from V and 2 bases from J, leaving 11 bases between. CDR1 and CDR2 (germline): MNHEY, SMNVEV (reference sequence). This CDR3 region has 15 residues.

This chain joins TRBV21-1 and TRBJ1-2; TRBD1, the table's D call, lacks a check against the DNA. TRBV21-1 is recorded as a pseudogene. The CDR3 runs 16 residues. The CDR3: CASSGDSDLGQGGYTF. For the CDR3, the DNA is TGTGCCAGCAGCGGGGACTCCGACCTCGGACAGGGGGGCTACACCTTC.

V gene TRBV7-2 combines with J gene TRBJ1-4; D perhaps matches TRBD1 (5 bases). Germline V lookup: CDR1 SGHTA, CDR2 FQGNSA. The CDR3 loop spans 13 amino acids. V was shortened by 5 bases and J by 4 bases, with 8 bases between the two germline ends. The CDR3, as DNA: TGTGCCAGCAGCAGACAGATTAATGAAAAACTGTTTTTT. Translated, it gives CASSRQINEKLFF.

The chain employs TRBV9 and TRBJ2-1; 8 nucleotides align to TRBD2. CDR3 size: 16 residues. Unmatched junction bases numbered 12, after V lost 4 bases and J lost 6 bases. The germline gives CDR1 SGDLS, CDR2 YYNGEE. The CDR3 nucleotides are TGTGCCAGCAGCAGGCTCGGGACTAGTCTTGCCAATGAGCAGTTCTTC. Protein product: CASSRLGTSLANEQFF.

The V call is TRBV9, the J call TRBJ2-7, with TRBD2 as a possible D gene (7 bases). This CDR3 spans 14 amino acids. Trimming left V 4 bases short and J 3 bases short, with 14 bases between. Looked up from germline, CDR1 is SGDLS and CDR2 is YYNGEE. The CDR3 nucleotides are TGTGCCAGCAGCCAGGGAGGGGGGTTCTACGAGCAGTACTTC. It translates to CASSQGGGFYEQYF.